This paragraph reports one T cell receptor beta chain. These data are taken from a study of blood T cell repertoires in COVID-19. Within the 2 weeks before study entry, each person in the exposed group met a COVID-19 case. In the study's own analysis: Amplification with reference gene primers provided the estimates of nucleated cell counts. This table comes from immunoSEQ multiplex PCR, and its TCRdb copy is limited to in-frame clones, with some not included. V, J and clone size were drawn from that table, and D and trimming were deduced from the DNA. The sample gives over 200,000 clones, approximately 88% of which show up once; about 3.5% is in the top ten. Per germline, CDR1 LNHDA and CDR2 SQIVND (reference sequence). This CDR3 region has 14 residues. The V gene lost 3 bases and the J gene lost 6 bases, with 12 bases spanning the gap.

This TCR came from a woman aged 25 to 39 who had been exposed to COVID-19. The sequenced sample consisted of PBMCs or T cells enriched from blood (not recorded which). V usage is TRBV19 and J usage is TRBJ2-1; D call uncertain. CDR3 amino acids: CASSIGLIGNEQFF. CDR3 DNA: TGTGCCAGTAGTATTGGGCTCATCGGCAATGAGCAGTTCTTC.